The next 21 T cell receptor beta chains were all read from a single sample in a study of response to subunit inactivated influenza vaccine. TCRdb reprocessed the RT-PCR reads with MiXCR, giving one entry per CDR3 protein. The sample lists fewer than 750,000 distinct CDR3 sequences; 13% to 15% were seen once. The specimen was PBMCs from blood, collected approximately 12 days after vaccination. The receptors come from a man over 45 who received an inactivated influenza vaccine.

This clonotype has just a few counts. The chain employs TRBV28 and TRBJ2-3; 7 bases are a match to TRBD1. The length of the CDR3 is 16 residues. The germline V gene encodes CDR1 MDHEN and CDR2 SYDVKM. V was clipped by 6 bases and J by 2 bases; unmatched bases: 11. CDR3 amino acids: CASSQTGVFNTDTQYF. As DNA, the CDR3 is TGTGCCAGCAGCCAAACAGGGGTCTTCAACACAGATACGCAGTATTTT.

This chain connects TRBV4-2 to TRBJ2-2; a possible D gene is TRBD1 (6 bases). Trimming cost V 6 bases and J 4 bases, with 9 bases left between them. The CDR3 loop spans 13 amino acids. Germline V gene sequence: CDR1 LGHNA, CDR2 YNFKEQ. This chain's CDR3 is CASRVGATGELFF. The CDR3, as DNA: TGTGCCAGCAGAGTGGGGGCCACCGGGGAGCTGTTTTTT.

In this sample, this clonotype turned up many times. The chain links TRBV7-9 to TRBJ2-7; 10 bases map to TRBD2. The CDR3 contains 14 residues. V dropped 4 bases and J dropped 3; count of bases not matched to a gene: 3. Germline V gene lookup returns CDR1 SEHNR and CDR2 FQNEAQ (reference sequence). Here the CDR3 reads CASSSSGGGYEQYF. The CDR3 DNA is TGTGCCAGCAGCTCTAGCGGGGGTGGCTACGAGCAGTACTTC.

V usage is TRBV29-1 and J usage is TRBJ1-2, with D tentatively TRBD1 (6 bases). In germline, CDR1 is SQVTM, CDR2 ANQGSEA. Trimming stripped 4 bases from V and 5 bases from J, with 14 bases between. The CDR3 consists of 13 residues. The CDR3 region is CSVASGQQYGYTF. The CDR3 DNA sequence: TGCAGCGTTGCCTCGGGACAACAGTATGGCTACACCTTC.

This clonotype was recorded many times. The J gene is TRBJ2-5, the V gene TRBV20-1, with D uncertain. Germline loops: CDR1 DFQATT, CDR2 SNEGSKA (reference sequence). The CDR3 is 14 amino acids. The V end was cut by 0 bases, the J end by 2 bases, with 10 bases between. The DNA for the CDR3 is TGCAGTGCTAGAGATACGGGCCTTCAAGAGACCCAGTACTTC. Translation gives CSARDTGLQETQYF.

This clonotype turned up a few times. The V gene is TRBV4-3, the J gene TRBJ2-1; TRBD1 might be the D (6 bases). Trimming removed 0 bases from V and 7 bases from J, with 19 bases in between. The germline V gene has CDR1 LGHNA and CDR2 YSLEER. This CDR3 spans 17 amino acids. The CDR3 DNA follows: TGCGCCAGCAGCCAAGATCTGGGCGGTCTAGGGGGTAATGAGCAGTTCTTC. It encodes CASSQDLGGLGGNEQFF.

This clonotype was detected many times. The genes are TRBV4-1 and TRBJ2-6, with D tentatively TRBD1 or TRBD2 (5 bases each). This CDR3 is built from 15 residues. The V gene's germline CDR1 is MGHRA and CDR2 YSYEKL. V dropped 4 bases and J dropped 4 bases, with 11 bases sitting between them. CDR3 sequence (DNA): TGCGCCAGCAGCCCTGAGGGGTACGGGGCCAACGTCCTGACTTTC. Translated, it gives CASSPEGYGANVLTF.

CDR3 amino acids: CASSLNAGGQPQHF. CDR3 in DNA: TGTGCCAGCAGCTTAAACGCAGGAGGTCAGCCCCAGCATTTT. This sequence joins TRBV7-2 and TRBJ1-5; unclear D gene. V lost 2 bases to trimming and J lost 6 bases, with 11 bases between them. The V gene's germline CDR1 is SGHTA and CDR2 FQGNSA. CDR3 length equals 14 residues.

The V gene is TRBV14, the J gene TRBJ2-5; D might be TRBD1 (5 bases). The CDR3 consists of 17 residues. The germline gives CDR1 SGHDN, CDR2 FVKESK. Between the trimmed V and J ends, which lost 2 bases and 5 bases, there was a span of 21 bases. CDR3 in DNA: TGTGCCAGCAGCCAATTTAGAGGATTGGGCCCAGGGGAGACCCAGTACTTC. Residues: CASSQFRGLGPGETQYF.

This clonotype was picked up a small number of times. The rearrangement joins TRBV5-1 to TRBJ2-1; TRBD2 matches 11 bases. With V trimmed by 0 bases and J by 5 bases, 7 bases remained unmatched. This CDR3 comprises 17 residues. The germline gives CDR1 SGHRS, CDR2 YFSETQ. The CDR3 reads CASSLAPSGGLNNEQFF. CDR3 DNA: TGCGCCAGCAGCTTGGCCCCTAGCGGGGGGCTGAACAATGAGCAGTTCTTC. The full variable domain, with the rest looked up from reference TRBV5-1 and TRBJ2-1, is KAGVTQTPRYLIKTRGQQVTLSCSPISGHRSVSWYQQTPGQGLQFLFEYFSETQRNKGNFPGRFSGRQFSNSRSEMNVSTLELGDSALYLCASSLAPSGGLNNEQFFGPGTRLTVL.

This clonotype showed up just a few times. The rearrangement joins TRBV7-9 to TRBJ1-4; 9 bases are a match to TRBD1. The CDR3 totals 16 residues. Trimming removed 2 bases from V and 8 bases from J; junction bases left unmatched: 9. Germline CDR1 and CDR2: SEHNR and FQNEAQ (reference sequence). The CDR3 protein is CASSLLGTGIREKLFF. CDR3 coding DNA: TGTGCCAGCAGCTTACTTGGGACAGGGATTCGAGAAAAACTGTTTTTT.

The chain couples TRBV24-1 to TRBJ2-5; tentatively, D is TRBD1 or TRBD2 (5 bases each). CDR3 length: 11 amino acids. V gave up 5 bases and J gave up 13 bases, with 13 bases separating them. CDR1 is KGHDR and CDR2 is SFDVKD in the germline V gene. The CDR3 here is CATSAPGPLYF. In nucleotides, the CDR3 is TGTGCCACCAGTGCCCCGGGACCCCTGTACTTC.

The chain couples TRBV14 to TRBJ1-4; 9 bases are a match to TRBD1. The CDR3 runs to 16 residues. Per germline, CDR1 SGHDN and CDR2 FVKESK. V shed 0 bases, J shed 8 bases, and the junction held 7 bases outside the gene matches. The CDR3 nucleotides read TGTGCCAGCAGCCAAGACCTACAGGGGGCAGGGGAAAAACTGTTTTTT. Translating it yields CASSQDLQGAGEKLFF.

This clonotype has a handful of counts. The V call is TRBV5-5, the J call TRBJ2-7; 13 nucleotides match TRBD2. CDR1 and CDR2 (germline): SGHKS, YYEKEE (reference sequence). This CDR3 comprises 15 residues. The trim removed 3 bases at V and 4 bases at J, leaving 4 bases unmatched. The CDR3 loop is CASSSGLAGEYEQYF. In nucleotides, the CDR3 is TGTGCCAGCAGCTCCGGACTAGCGGGAGAGTACGAGCAGTACTTC.

This clonotype was seen repeatedly, ten times or more. The CDR3 sequence is CATSEPGLAGYNEQFF. The CDR3 nucleotides read TGTGCCACCAGTGAGCCCGGACTAGCGGGGTACAATGAGCAGTTCTTC. V and J are TRBV24-1 and TRBJ2-1, with 12 bases aligning to TRBD2. The germline V gene has CDR1 KGHDR and CDR2 SFDVKD. The V and J ends lost 4 bases and 4 bases, in that order; junction bases with no gene match: 4. CDR3 size: 16 residues.

Many counts were recorded for this clonotype. This sequence joins TRBV11-2 and TRBJ2-1; 8 bases are shared with TRBD2. Trimming at V came to 5 bases and at J to 6 bases, leaving 3 bases not matched to a gene. Germline CDR1 and CDR2: SGHAT and FQNNGV. The CDR3 is made up of 13 amino acids. The CDR3: CASSPGLANEQFF. DNA for the CDR3: TGTGCCAGCAGCCCCGGACTAGCCAATGAGCAGTTCTTC.

This sequence joins TRBV23-1 and TRBJ1-4; D is perhaps TRBD1 (5 bases). TRBV23-1 is classed as an ORF, of uncertain function. V lost 6 bases, J lost 5 bases, and 10 bases lay in between. This CDR3 is 13 amino acids long. The CDR3: CASSLQANEKLFF. For the CDR3, the DNA is TGCGCCAGCAGCCTACAGGCCAATGAAAAACTGTTTTTT.

This chain uses TRBV6-1 with TRBJ2-1, with D possibly being TRBD2 (6 bases). The CDR3 sequence is 16 residues long. CDR1 is MNHNS and CDR2 is SASEGT in the germline V gene. The ends were cut back, 5 bases at V and 0 bases at J, with 14 bases in the middle. CDR3 in amino acids: CASSRLGTLSYNEQFF. CDR3 sequence (DNA): TGTGCCAGCAGTCGCCTTGGGACTCTCTCCTACAATGAGCAGTTCTTC.

This chain uses TRBV4-1 with TRBJ1-4, with D uncertain. V lost 4 bases and J lost 6, with 18 bases in between. This CDR3 has 16 amino acids. From germline, CDR1 is MGHRA and CDR2 YSYEKL. The CDR3 bases are TGCGCCAGCAGCCCAGATGTTTTTTTGTCCTATGAAAAACTGTTTTTT. Amino acids: CASSPDVFLSYEKLFF.

This clonotype showed up just a few times. This rearrangement joins TRBV5-5 to TRBJ2-1; the D call may be TRBD1 or TRBD2 (5 bases each). From germline, CDR1 is SGHKS and CDR2 YYEKEE (reference sequence). Trimming took off 9 bases at V and 0 bases at J, with 16 bases between the two ends. The length of the CDR3 is 15 residues. The CDR3 DNA is TGTGCCACCGACCGGGACCCTAGCTCCTACAATGAGCAGTTCTTC. Translation: CATDRDPSSYNEQFF.

This clonotype was seen only a few times. The gene calls are TRBV7-9 and TRBJ1-2; D call uncertain. The CDR3 covers 14 residues. V was cut by 0 bases and J by 4 bases, with 9 bases left in between. Germline values: CDR1 SEHNR, CDR2 FQNEAQ (reference sequence). CDR3 in DNA: TGTGCCAGCAGCTTAGCCCTTCTTGGCTATGGCTACACCTTC. Protein: CASSLALLGYGYTF. Based on the CDR3 plus reference TRBV7-9 and TRBJ1-2, the full variable domain is DTGVSQNPRHKITKRGQNVTFRCDPISEHNRLYWYRQTLGQGPEFLTYFQNEAQLEKSRLLSDRFSAERPKGSFSTLEIQRTEQGDSAMYLCASSLALLGYGYTFGSGTRLTVV.